The entry below describes one T cell receptor beta chain. The antigen remains undetermined. The CDR3 length is 14 residues. Germline CDR1 SGHRS, CDR2 YFSETQ. V dropped 4 bases and J dropped 3; count of bases not matched to a gene: 7. PCR amplification relied on 60 Vbeta primers (plus 13 Jbeta primers). Profiling relied on immunoSEQ multiplex PCR, and the TCRdb table lists in-frame clones only, not all of them. The sample table sets out roughly 200,000 clones. The source of the sample is a study of cytomegalovirus exposure and HLA in healthy donors. General observations from the study: A highly shared variant cluster was judged a likely technical artifact. The authors later found TCR association rates varying by HLA locus, with DRB1 most and HLA-C fewest.

The TCR originated in a girl aged 2 to 9 in good health and CMV-seropositive. The sequencing sample was made of PBMCs. The V and J genes are TRBV5-1 and TRBJ2-7; the match to TRBD1 covers 7 bases. Written as DNA, the CDR3 is TGCGCCAGCAGCACCGGACAGGCAATCTACGAGCAGTACTTC. Protein product: CASSTGQAIYEQYF. The full variable domain, in which reference TRBV5-1 and TRBJ2-7 provide the parts outside the CDR3, is KAGVTQTPRYLIKTRGQQVTLSCSPISGHRSVSWYQQTPGQGLQFLFEYFSETQRNKGNFPGRFSGRQFSNSRSEMNVSTLELGDSALYLCASSTGQAIYEQYFGPGTRLTVT.